This passage covers 17 T cell receptor beta chains from one sample sequenced in a study of chemoradiotherapy in HPV16-positive cancers (dated by TCRdb to between 2021 and 2024). To prepare the library, the immunoSEQ multiplex PCR assay was applied. Sourced from immuneACCESS, this table was stored by TCRdb with only in-frame sequences that have V and J called. A share of the clones is absent; for the studies checked, an unresolved V gene accounts for under half, and the remainder has no known explanation. A total of 9,500 to 12,000 clones appear in this sample, over 65% of them only once. Over 30% of the sample rests with the top ten. The sample was taken from a patient who underwent chemoradiotherapy. These receptors all come from a human donor with HPV-associated anogenital cancer.

The chain employs TRBV7-2 and TRBJ2-3; D might be TRBD1 (7 bases). The CDR3 length is 14 residues. The ends were cut back, 6 bases at V and 6 bases at J, with 16 bases in the middle. Per germline, CDR1 SGHTA and CDR2 FQGNSA. CDR3 region: CASRAGGGSDTQYF. CDR3 in DNA: TGTGCCAGCAGGGCTGGAGGGGGCTCGGATACGCAGTATTTT.

J is TRBJ2-7 and V is TRBV4-3; TRBD2 is a possible D gene (5 bases). The germline CDR1 and CDR2 sequences are LGHNA and YSLEER. CDR3 length: 15 residues. The V end lost 0 bases, the J end lost 0 bases, and 9 bases lay between the germline ends. Here the CDR3 reads CASSQEEGSSYEQYF. The CDR3, as DNA: TGCGCCAGCAGCCAAGAAGAAGGGAGCTCCTACGAGCAGTACTTC.

The sample holds a few counts of this clone. This sequence joins TRBV7-9 and TRBJ1-6; no firm D call. V shed 4 bases and J shed 7 bases, with 11 bases lying between them. The CDR3 runs to 14 residues. Germline V gene sequence: CDR1 SEHNR, CDR2 FQNEAQ (reference sequence). The CDR3 sequence: CASSSYSGNSPLHF. The CDR3 DNA is TGTGCCAGCAGCTCTTACAGTGGAAATTCACCCCTCCACTTT.

The chain joins TRBV5-1 to TRBJ2-7; 13 nucleotides match TRBD2. This CDR3 is built from 18 residues. After removal of 0 bases from V and 2 bases from J, the junction contained 8 bases not matched to a gene. Germline V gene sequence: CDR1 SGHRS, CDR2 YFSETQ. This chain's CDR3 is CASSLALGLAGQTYEQYF. CDR3 nucleotides: TGCGCCAGCAGCTTGGCTTTGGGACTAGCGGGACAAACCTACGAGCAGTACTTC.

V usage is TRBV5-4 and J usage is TRBJ2-7; 8 bases are shared with TRBD1. The CDR3 contains 13 residues. Germline CDR1 and CDR2: SGHNT and YYREEE (reference sequence). Germline trimming cut 3 bases from V and 6 bases from J; bases unmatched to any gene: 5. Here the CDR3 DNA reads TGTGCCAGCAGCTCCGGGACAGGCCTCGAGCAGTACTTC. It yields the protein CASSSGTGLEQYF.

The V call is TRBV18, the J call TRBJ2-7; 7 bases fit TRBD2. The V segment lost 3 bases and the J segment 3 bases; nucleotides outside the gene matches: 5. Germline assignment: CDR1 KGHSH and CDR2 LQKENI. This CDR3 spans 14 amino acids. CDR3 sequence reads: CASSPGLPDYEQYF. CDR3 bases: TGTGCCAGCTCACCGGGACTACCAGACTACGAGCAGTACTTC.

The CDR3 protein is CASSLAKGPHGYTF. CDR3 in DNA: TGTGCCAGCAGCTTAGCCAAGGGCCCCCATGGCTACACCTTC. The rearrangement links TRBV7-6 to TRBJ1-2, with no clear D. V was cut by 0 bases and J by 6 bases, with 11 bases left in between. The CDR3 runs 14 residues. Germline values: CDR1 SGHVS, CDR2 FNYEAQ.

This clone was detected only once. This chain links TRBV5-1 with TRBJ1-6; D perhaps matches TRBD1 (6 bases). CDR3 length: 17 amino acids. Trimming took 0 bases from V and 7 from J, leaving 17 bases between them. Looked up from germline, CDR1 is SGHRS and CDR2 is YFSETQ. CDR3 region: CASSLAHRDGWNSPLHF. CDR3 coding DNA: TGCGCCAGCAGCTTGGCCCACAGGGATGGCTGGAATTCACCCCTCCACTTT. Looking up the rest from reference TRBV5-1 and TRBJ1-6 gives the full variable domain: KAGVTQTPRYLIKTRGQQVTLSCSPISGHRSVSWYQQTPGQGLQFLFEYFSETQRNKGNFPGRFSGRQFSNSRSEMNVSTLELGDSALYLCASSLAHRDGWNSPLHFGNGTRLTVT.

This clone was observed once. This chain joins TRBV6-6 and TRBJ2-3; TRBD1 matches at 8 bases. Trimming removed 5 bases from V and 6 bases from J; junction bases left unmatched: 4. Germline assignment: CDR1 MNHNY and CDR2 SVGAGI (reference sequence). The CDR3 covers 13 residues. CDR3 in amino acids: CASSQQGDDTQYF. CDR3 DNA: TGTGCCAGCAGTCAACAGGGGGACGATACGCAGTATTTT.

The chain is built from TRBV7-2 and TRBJ2-2, with TRBD2 as a possible D gene (6 bases). Germline V gives CDR1 SGHTA, CDR2 FQGNSA. Trimming cost V 8 bases and J 0 bases, with 13 bases left between them. This CDR3 region has 15 residues. The CDR3 region is CASSGGATNTGELFF. As DNA, the CDR3 is TGTGCCAGCTCGGGCGGGGCTACGAACACCGGGGAGCTGTTTTTT.

This sequence joins TRBV6-5 and TRBJ1-1; D perhaps matches TRBD1 (6 bases). This CDR3 is 13 amino acids long. The V gene's germline CDR1 is MNHEY and CDR2 SVGAGI. Trimming took off 4 bases at V and 6 bases at J, with 12 bases between the two ends. CDR3 nucleotides: TGTGCCAGCAGTTTTCAGGGGACCGCTGAAGCTTTCTTT. It is translated as CASSFQGTAEAFF.

This clone was seen only a few times. The J gene is TRBJ1-2, the V gene TRBV5-4; D may be TRBD1 (6 bases). The CDR3 length is 17 residues. Trimming took off 7 bases at V and 4 bases at J, with 26 bases between the two ends. Germline loops: CDR1 SGHNT, CDR2 YYREEE (reference sequence). In DNA form, the CDR3 reads TGTGCCAGCGGGGCCCGGGGGCGGTTCATGAGTGTCTATGGCTACACCTTC. Protein: CASGARGRFMSVYGYTF.

This clone was found a few times. This chain joins TRBV30 and TRBJ2-7; D is possibly TRBD2 (6 bases). Trimming removed 2 bases at V and 3 bases at J, with 8 bases between. The CDR3 consists of 12 residues. Germline V gene data show CDR1 as GTSNPN and CDR2 as SVGIG (reference sequence). The CDR3 bases are TGTGCCTGGAGTCCCGGGGGCTACGAGCAGTACTTC. This sequence encodes CAWSPGGYEQYF.

V usage is TRBV7-6 and J usage is TRBJ2-2, with D tentatively TRBD1 (6 bases). CDR3 size: 17 residues. CDR1 is SGHVS and CDR2 is FNYEAQ in the germline V gene. V was clipped by 6 bases and J by 2 bases, with 19 bases between them. This CDR3 reads CASRDQGHGINTGELFF. The CDR3 DNA reads TGTGCCAGCAGAGATCAGGGGCATGGGATCAACACCGGGGAGCTGTTTTTT.

This clone was counted a few times. This sequence joins TRBV7-2 and TRBJ1-5; D might be TRBD1 (6 bases). Germline CDR1 is SGHTA and CDR2 is FQGNSA. Deletions cut 2 bases from V and 7 bases from J, with 15 bases between. The CDR3 is 15 residues long. The CDR3 coding sequence is TGTGCCAGCAGCTTATGGAGGGGGAACCTGCAGCCCCAGCATTTT. Translation: CASSLWRGNLQPQHF.

The rearrangement links TRBV27 to TRBJ1-1, with D possibly matching TRBD1 (5 bases). The V end was cut by 6 bases, the J end by 0 bases, with 8 bases between. This CDR3 contains 13 residues. CDR1 and CDR2 from the germline V gene are MNHEY and SMNVEV (reference sequence). The CDR3 DNA reads as TGTGCCAGCAGGACAGAGATGAACACTGAAGCTTTCTTT. Its translation is CASRTEMNTEAFF.

The chain carries TRBV11-3 and TRBJ2-5; 8 bases fit TRBD2. The CDR3 runs to 15 residues. Germline CDR1 reads SGHNT; CDR2 reads YENEEA. After removal of 5 bases from V and 6 bases from J, the junction contained 11 bases not matched to a gene. The CDR3 nucleotides are TGTGCCAGCAGCCCCCGTACGGGAGGGCCCCAGACCCAGTACTTC. Protein sequence: CASSPRTGGPQTQYF.